This TCR beta chain was sequenced in a study of T-cell memory formation after mild COVID-19 (dated by TCRdb to about 2021). Some background on the complete study: Most TCR sequence clusters were specific to one of the two donors. Longitudinal TCRalpha and TCRbeta repertoire sequencing tracked T-cell clones expanding and contracting after mild COVID-19 in a couple of donors. Two young, previously healthy adult volunteers, one female and one male, were included in the cohort. Points the paper makes about the study in general: Clones that contracted from day 15 to 85 showed balanced CD4/CD8 phenotypes, whereas a second wave of clones that expanded from day 15 to 37 leaned towards CD4+. Contracting CD4+ clones turned up mainly in the CM and EM memory subsets, whereas EMRA was where CD8+ clones were enriched. The detection of some responding clones in pre-infection memory suggests that pre-existing cross-reactive memory T cells joined the SARS-CoV-2 response. The second-wave clones that peaked on day 37 were not confirmed to be SARS-CoV-2 specific. Only a couple of mild cases were covered by the study, and larger cohorts that include severe cases with pre-infection samples were considered necessary.

This clonotype was seen only a few times. There is no known antigen for this receptor. No much larger clonotype is one base removed from it; base qualities were not supplied. The germline V gene (reference sequence) supplies CDR1 SEHNR and CDR2 FQNEAQ. A distance of 16 bases separates the germline ends of V and J, which lose 4 bases and 11 bases respectively. The CDR3 spans 13 residues, from the cysteine through the phenylalanine. CDR3 DNA is the only sequence kept; it has 39 bases, read in frame from the first base. PBMCs were isolated by Ficoll-Paque density gradient centrifugation. The listed sequencing device is Illumina NovaSeq 6000. cDNA libraries for TCRalpha and TCRbeta were prepared by 5'RACE using constant-segment primers, with sample barcodes and unique molecular identifiers added. Trizol reagent was used to extract RNA from every sample. Library amplification was performed in two PCR steps, and a second sample barcode and Illumina TruSeq adapters were introduced in the second step. Sequencing of libraries was performed on an Illumina NovaSeq with 2 x 150 bp paired-end reads. The paper's processing steps were these. Reads were demultiplexed and collapsed into UMI-guided consensus sequences with migec v1.2.7. Using mixcr v2.1.11, the UMI consensuses were aligned to TRA and TRB V and J templates and assembled into clonotypes. Clonotypes were classified as expanded or contracted when called significant by both edgeR and NoisET, with noise models trained on biological replicates. For edgeR calls, the thresholds were a false discovery rate-adjusted p below 0.01 and a log2 fold-change of 1. As an exploratory analysis of dynamics, PCA with hierarchical clustering was applied to max-normalized trajectories of the 1000 most abundant clonotypes. Each responding clone was given a CD4 or CD8 phenotype based on the CD4+ and CD8+ repertoires, which had been sequenced separately. The public reads were run again by TCRdb, first through fastp at Q25 and then through MiXCR, and only productive beta chains were kept. Rows with one shared CDR3 protein collapse into an entry with the most common genes and DNA. V and J calls and clone size were set by TCRdb, not the authors. This sample is represented by 45,000 to 65,000 distinct CDR3 sequences; more than 8% of them were singletons. 0.9% to 1.5% of the sample goes to the ten largest clones.

The chain is assembled from TRBV7-9 and TRBJ2-3, with no confidently assigned D gene. The TCR comes from a man aged 18 to 30 who had mild COVID-19 (a few samples of this study predate the infection). The sample titles of this study are shuffled in the database, so cell type and time point are left out; the donor was told from shared clones. The sample comprised PBMCs or a T cell subset sorted from them (not recorded which). Here the CDR3 is given as CASSSPPWSGQYF. The nucleotide sequence is TGTGCCAGCAGCTCACCCCCATGGTCGGGGCAGTATTTT.